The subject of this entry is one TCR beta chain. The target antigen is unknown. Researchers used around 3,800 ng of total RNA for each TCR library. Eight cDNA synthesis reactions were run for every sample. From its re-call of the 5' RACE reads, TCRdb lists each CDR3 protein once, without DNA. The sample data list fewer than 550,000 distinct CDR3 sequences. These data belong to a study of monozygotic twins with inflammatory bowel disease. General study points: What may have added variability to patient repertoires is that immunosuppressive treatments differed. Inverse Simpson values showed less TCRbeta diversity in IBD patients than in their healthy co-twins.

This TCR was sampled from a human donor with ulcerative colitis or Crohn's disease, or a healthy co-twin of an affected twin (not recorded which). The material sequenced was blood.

This chain's CDR3 is CASSPVGTHNEQFF. The V and J genes are TRBV7-2 and TRBJ2-1. From germline, CDR1 is SGHTA and CDR2 FQGNSA. The CDR3 runs to 14 residues.